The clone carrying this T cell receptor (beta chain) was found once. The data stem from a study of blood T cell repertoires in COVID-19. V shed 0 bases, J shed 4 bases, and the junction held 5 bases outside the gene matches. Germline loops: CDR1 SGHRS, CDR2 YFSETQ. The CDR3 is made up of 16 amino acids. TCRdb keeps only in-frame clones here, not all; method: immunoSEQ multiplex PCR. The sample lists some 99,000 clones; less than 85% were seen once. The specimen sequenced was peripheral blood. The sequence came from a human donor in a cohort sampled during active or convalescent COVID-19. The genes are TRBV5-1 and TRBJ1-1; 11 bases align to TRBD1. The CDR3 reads CASSLALGQGVTEAFF. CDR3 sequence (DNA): TGCGCCAGCAGCTTGGCCTTGGGACAGGGGGTCACTGAAGCTTTCTTT.